This T cell receptor (beta chain) came from a study of PD-1 blockade in mismatch repair-deficient tumors (dated by TCRdb to about 2017). For the wider study: The trial enrolled more than 85 consecutive patients with under 15 mismatch repair-deficient cancer types between late 2013 and 2016, all previously treated and progressing. Tumor-associated T cell clones in the peripheral blood of patients responding to PD-1 blockade were tracked using deep sequencing of TCR CDR3 regions.

About this clone: Its target antigen remains unknown. No much larger clonotype is one base removed from it; base qualities were not supplied.

Mismatch repair deficiency was established in every enrolled patient by polymerase chain reaction or immunohistochemistry. TCR sequencing was carried out for three patients who responded to pembrolizumab therapy. The phase II trial prospectively tested pembrolizumab PD-1 blockade in advanced mismatch repair-deficient cancers regardless of tissue of origin. Serial peripheral blood T cell samples were collected before and at multiple times after starting PD-1 blockade. Blood sampling times were reported as weeks after the first pembrolizumab dose. Points the paper makes about the study in general: Rapid expansion after pembrolizumab followed by contraction, generally before radiologic responses, was shown by tumor-resident clones, which were often undetectable in blood before treatment.

The receptor library was made with the immunoSEQ multiplex PCR assay. TCRdb obtained this table from immuneACCESS and retained in-frame rearrangements with V and J assigned. These tables miss some clones; where compared with another copy, unresolved V genes account for less than half of the shortfall, and the remainder is unexplained. Here the sample has some 97,000 clones; 82% occur a single time. The biggest ten clones account for roughly 6.3% of the sample. V is cut by 5 bases and J by 5 bases, and the space between the germline ends is 19 bases. Including cysteine and phenylalanine, the CDR3 has 17 amino acids. Of the read, only the CDR3 DNA is kept; its 51 bases are in frame from base 1. Per the germline V gene (reference sequence), SEHNR is the CDR1 and FQNEAQ is the CDR2.

This TCR came from an adult with mismatch repair-deficient cancer. Here the sequenced sample was peripheral blood, taken roughly 35 weeks after starting pembrolizumab. This chain joins TRBV7-9 to TRBJ2-6, with the D call perhaps TRBD1 or TRBD2, each one matching 5 bases. The nucleotide sequence reads TGTGCCAGCAGCCCCACGGGACGTTCACTCTGGGCCAACGTCCTGACTTTC. This translates into CASSPTGRSLWANVLTF.